This TCR beta chain derives from a study of T cell responses to AZD1222 COVID-19 vaccine. Overall study findings and caveats: The donors showed a predominance of white British ancestry and of females, with possible underestimation of clonal diversity. Vaccine-related CD4 TCRs covered spike, predominating at 160-218 and 743-854.

A remark on this clone: Antigen: not known.

The protocol was immunoSEQ multiplex PCR, while the TCRdb copy is restricted to in-frame clones and leaves out a portion. The repertoire holds some 150,000 clones, with 92% as singletons. CDR1 and CDR2 (germline): MNHEY, SMNVEV (reference sequence). The CDR3 runs to 14 residues. V lost 5 bases, J lost 2 bases, and 12 bases lay in between. Sequencing was performed on peripheral blood, taken 28 days after the second AZD1222 dose. The rearrangement joins TRBV27 to TRBJ1-1, with D unclear. The TCR originated in an adult who received the AZD1222 COVID-19 vaccine. This chain's CDR3 is CASSMPGVNTEAFF. CDR3 coding DNA: TGTGCCAGCAGTATGCCCGGAGTCAACACTGAAGCTTTCTTT.